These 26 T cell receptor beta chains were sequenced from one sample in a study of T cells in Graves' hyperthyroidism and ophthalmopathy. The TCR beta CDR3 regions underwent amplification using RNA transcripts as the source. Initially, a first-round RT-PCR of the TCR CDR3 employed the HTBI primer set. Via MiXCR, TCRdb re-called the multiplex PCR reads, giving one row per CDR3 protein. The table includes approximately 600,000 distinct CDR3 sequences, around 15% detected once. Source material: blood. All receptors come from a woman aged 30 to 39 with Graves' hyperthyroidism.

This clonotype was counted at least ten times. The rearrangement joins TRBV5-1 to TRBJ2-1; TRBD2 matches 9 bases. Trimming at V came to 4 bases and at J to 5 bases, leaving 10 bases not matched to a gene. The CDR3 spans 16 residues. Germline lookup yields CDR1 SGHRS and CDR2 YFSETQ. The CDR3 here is CASSLRRASGDNEQFF. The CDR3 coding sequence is TGCGCCAGCAGCCTACGTCGTGCTAGCGGGGACAATGAGCAGTTCTTC.

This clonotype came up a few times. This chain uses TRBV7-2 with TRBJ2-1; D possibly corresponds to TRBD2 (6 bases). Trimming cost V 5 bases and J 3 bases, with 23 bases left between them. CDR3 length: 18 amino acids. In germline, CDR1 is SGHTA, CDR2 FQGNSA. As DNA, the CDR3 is TGTGCCAGCAGCCCTAGCGTTTCTAGTTGGTTGCTCTACAATGAGCAGTTCTTC. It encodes CASSPSVSSWLLYNEQFF.

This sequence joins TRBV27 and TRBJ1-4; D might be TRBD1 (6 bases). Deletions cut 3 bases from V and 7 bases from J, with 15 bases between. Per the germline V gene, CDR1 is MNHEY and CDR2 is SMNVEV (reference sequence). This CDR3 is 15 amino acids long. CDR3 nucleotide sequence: TGTGCCAGCAGTTTCGGGGACATAAAGCGTGAAAAACTGTTTTTT. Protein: CASSFGDIKREKLFF.

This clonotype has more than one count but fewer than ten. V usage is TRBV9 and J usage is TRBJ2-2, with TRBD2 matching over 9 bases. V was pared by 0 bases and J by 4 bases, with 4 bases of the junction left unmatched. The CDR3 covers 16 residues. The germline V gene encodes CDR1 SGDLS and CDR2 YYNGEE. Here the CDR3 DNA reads TGTGCCAGCAGCGTAGGACTAGCGGCTGCCACCGGGGAGCTGTTTTTT. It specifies CASSVGLAAATGELFF.

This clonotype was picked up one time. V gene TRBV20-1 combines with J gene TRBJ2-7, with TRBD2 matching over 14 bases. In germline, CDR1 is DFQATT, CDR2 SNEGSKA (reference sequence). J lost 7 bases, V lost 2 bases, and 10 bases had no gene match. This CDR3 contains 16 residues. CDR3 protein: CSARPPPGLAGDEQYF. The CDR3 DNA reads TGCAGTGCTAGACCTCCTCCGGGACTAGCGGGAGATGAGCAGTACTTC.

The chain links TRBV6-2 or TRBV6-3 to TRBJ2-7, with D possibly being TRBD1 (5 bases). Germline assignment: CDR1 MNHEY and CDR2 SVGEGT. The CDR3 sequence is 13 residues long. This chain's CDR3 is CASSYSKSDSRIV. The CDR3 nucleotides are TGTGCCAGCAGTTACTCGAAGAGTGACAGCCGGATCGTC.

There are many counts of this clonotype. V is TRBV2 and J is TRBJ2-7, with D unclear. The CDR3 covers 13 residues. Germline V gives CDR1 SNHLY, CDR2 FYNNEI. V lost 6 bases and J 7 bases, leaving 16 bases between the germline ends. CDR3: CASSVSGWEEQYF. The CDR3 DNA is TGTGCCAGCAGCGTCTCAGGTTGGGAAGAGCAGTACTTC.

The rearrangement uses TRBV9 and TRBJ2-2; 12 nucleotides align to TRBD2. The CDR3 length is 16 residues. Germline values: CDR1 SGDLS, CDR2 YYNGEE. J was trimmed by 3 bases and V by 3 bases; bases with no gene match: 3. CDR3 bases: TGTGCCAGCAGCGAGGGACTAGCGGGCCACACCGGGGAGCTGTTTTTT. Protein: CASSEGLAGHTGELFF.

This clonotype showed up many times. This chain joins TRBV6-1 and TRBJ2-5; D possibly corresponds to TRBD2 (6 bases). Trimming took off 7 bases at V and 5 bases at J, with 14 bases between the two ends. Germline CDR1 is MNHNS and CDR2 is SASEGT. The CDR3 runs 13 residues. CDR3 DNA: TGTGCCAGCACCACCGGGGGAACCGAGACCCAGTACTTC. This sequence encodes CASTTGGTETQYF.

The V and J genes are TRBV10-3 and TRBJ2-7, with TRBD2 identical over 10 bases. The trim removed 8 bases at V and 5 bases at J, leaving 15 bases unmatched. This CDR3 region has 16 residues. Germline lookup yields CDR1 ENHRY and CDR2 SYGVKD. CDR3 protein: CAIASQELAGTHEQYF. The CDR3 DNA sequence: TGTGCCATCGCCTCCCAGGAACTAGCGGGAACCCACGAGCAGTACTTC.

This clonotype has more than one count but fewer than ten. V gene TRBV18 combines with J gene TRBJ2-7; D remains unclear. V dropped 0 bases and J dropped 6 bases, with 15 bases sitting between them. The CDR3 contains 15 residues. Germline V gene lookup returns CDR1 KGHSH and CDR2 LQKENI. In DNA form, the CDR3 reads TGTGCCAGCTCACCACCAACCGTTCTAAGGGCCGAGCAGTACTTC. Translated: CASSPPTVLRAEQYF. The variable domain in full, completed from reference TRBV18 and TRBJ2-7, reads NAGVMQNPRHLVRRRGQEARLRCSPMKGHSHVYWYRQLPEEGLKFMVYLQKENIIDESGMPKERFSAEFPKEGPSILRIQQVVRGDSAAYFCASSPPTVLRAEQYFGPGTRLTVT.

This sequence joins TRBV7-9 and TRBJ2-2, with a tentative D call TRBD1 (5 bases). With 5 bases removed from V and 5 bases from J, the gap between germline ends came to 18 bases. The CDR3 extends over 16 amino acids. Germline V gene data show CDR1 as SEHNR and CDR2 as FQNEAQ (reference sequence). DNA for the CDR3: TGTGCCAGCAGCCTGGGGTGGCAGGGCAGGACCGGGGAGCTGTTTTTT. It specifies CASSLGWQGRTGELFF.

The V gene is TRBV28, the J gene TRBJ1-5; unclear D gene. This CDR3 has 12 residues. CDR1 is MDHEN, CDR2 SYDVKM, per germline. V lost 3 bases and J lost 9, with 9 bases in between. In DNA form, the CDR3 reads TGTGCCAGCAGTTTGGGCGTTAGGCCCCAGCATTTT. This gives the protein CASSLGVRPQHF.

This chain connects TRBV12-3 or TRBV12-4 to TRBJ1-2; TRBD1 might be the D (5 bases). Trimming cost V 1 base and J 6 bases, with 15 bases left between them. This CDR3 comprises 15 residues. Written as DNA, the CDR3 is TGTGCCAGCAGTTTAGGTCCGGGGACGTATAATGGCTACACCTTC. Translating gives CASSLGPGTYNGYTF.

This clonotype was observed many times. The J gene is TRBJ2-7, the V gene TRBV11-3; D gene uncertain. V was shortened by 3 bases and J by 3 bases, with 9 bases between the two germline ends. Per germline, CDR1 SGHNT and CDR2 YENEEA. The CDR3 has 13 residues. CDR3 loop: CASSFGGHYEQYF. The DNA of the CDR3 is TGTGCCAGCAGCTTCGGCGGTCACTACGAGCAGTACTTC.

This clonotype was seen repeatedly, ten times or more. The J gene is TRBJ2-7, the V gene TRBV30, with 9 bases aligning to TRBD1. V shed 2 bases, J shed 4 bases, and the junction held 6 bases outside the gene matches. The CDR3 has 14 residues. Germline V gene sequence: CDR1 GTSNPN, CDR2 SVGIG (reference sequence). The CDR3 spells CAWSKDRGQYEQYF. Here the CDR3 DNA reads TGTGCCTGGAGTAAGGACAGGGGTCAATACGAGCAGTACTTC.

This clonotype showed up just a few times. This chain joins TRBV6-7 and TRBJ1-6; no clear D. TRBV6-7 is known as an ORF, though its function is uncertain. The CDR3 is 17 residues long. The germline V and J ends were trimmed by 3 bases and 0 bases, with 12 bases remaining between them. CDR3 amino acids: CASSYFRGSSYNSPLHF. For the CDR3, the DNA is TGTGCCAGCAGTTATTTCCGTGGGAGCTCCTATAATTCACCCCTCCACTTT.

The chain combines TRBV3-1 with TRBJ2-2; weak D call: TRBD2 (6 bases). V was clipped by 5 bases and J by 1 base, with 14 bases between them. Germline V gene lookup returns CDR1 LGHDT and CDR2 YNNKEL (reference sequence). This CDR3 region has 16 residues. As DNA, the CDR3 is TGTGCCAGCAGCTCCTCTAACGGGAGGAACACCGGGGAGCTGTTTTTT. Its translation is CASSSSNGRNTGELFF.

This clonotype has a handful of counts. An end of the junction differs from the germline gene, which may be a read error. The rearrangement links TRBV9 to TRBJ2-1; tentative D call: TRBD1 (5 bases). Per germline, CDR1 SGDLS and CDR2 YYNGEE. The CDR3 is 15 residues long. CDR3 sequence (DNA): TGTGTCAGCAGCCCCCGCCGGTGGGGCAACAATGAGCAGTTCTTC. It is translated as CVSSPRRWGNNEQFF.

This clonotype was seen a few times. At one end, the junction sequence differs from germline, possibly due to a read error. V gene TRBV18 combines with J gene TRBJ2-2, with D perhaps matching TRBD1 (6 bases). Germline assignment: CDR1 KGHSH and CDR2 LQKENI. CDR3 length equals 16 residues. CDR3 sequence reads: CASSPHQDSRTGELFF. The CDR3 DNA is TGTGCCAGCTCTCCACACCAGGACAGTCGCACCGGGGAGCTGTTTTTT.

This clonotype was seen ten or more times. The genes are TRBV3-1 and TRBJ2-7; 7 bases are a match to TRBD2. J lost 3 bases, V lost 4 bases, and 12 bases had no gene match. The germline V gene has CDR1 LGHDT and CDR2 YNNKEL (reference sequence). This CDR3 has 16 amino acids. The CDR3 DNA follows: TGTGCCAGCAGCCTCATATCTACTAGCGCCTACTACGAGCAGTACTTC. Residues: CASSLISTSAYYEQYF.

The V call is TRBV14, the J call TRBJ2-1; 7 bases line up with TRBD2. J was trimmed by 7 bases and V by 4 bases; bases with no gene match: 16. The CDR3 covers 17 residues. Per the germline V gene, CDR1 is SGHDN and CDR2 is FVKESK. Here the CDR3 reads CASSRLGGTMFVNEQFF. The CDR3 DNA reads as TGTGCCAGCAGCCGTTTAGGTGGGACTATGTTTGTTAATGAGCAGTTCTTC.

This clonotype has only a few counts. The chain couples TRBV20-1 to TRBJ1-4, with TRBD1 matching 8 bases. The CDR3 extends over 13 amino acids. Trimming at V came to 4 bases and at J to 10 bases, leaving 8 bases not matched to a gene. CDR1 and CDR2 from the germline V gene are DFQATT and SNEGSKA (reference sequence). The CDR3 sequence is CSATDRADGKLFF. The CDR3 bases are TGCAGTGCTACGGACAGGGCAGATGGAAAACTGTTTTTT.

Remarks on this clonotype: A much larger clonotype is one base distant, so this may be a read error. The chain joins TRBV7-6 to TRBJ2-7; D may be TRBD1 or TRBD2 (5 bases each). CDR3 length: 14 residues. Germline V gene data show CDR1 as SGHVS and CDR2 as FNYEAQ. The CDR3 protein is CASSSRDGNYEQCF. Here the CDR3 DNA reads TGTGCCAGCAGCTCCCGGGACGGGAACTACGAGCAGTGCTTC.

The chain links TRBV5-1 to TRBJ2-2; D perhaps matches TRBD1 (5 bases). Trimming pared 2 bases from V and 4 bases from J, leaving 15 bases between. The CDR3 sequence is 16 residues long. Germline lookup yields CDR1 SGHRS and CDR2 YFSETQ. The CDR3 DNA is TGCGCCAGCAGCTTACGTGCCAGGGAAGGCACCGGGGAGCTGTTTTTT. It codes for CASSLRAREGTGELFF.

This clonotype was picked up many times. CDR3 bases: TGCAGTGCTGCGGACTGGGACACTGAAGCTTTCTTT. This sequence encodes CSAADWDTEAFF. This rearrangement joins TRBV20-1 to TRBJ1-1, with D unclear. The germline V gene encodes CDR1 DFQATT and CDR2 SNEGSKA (reference sequence). The CDR3 runs to 12 residues. V lost 5 bases and J lost 3, with 10 bases in between.